This TCR beta chain derives from a study of T cells in women clearing cervical HPV infection. HPV was found by MY09/MY11 PCR and dot-blot genotyping. This CDR3 is built from 13 residues. In germline, CDR1 is SGHDN, CDR2 FVKESK. Remarks on this clone: The sequenced fragment ends 3 residues before the CDR3 boundary, so the rest is inferred from the germline J gene.

Assay: immunoSEQ multiplex PCR; the TCRdb copy retains only in-frame clones and omits some. The specimen's table records about 40,000 clones. Sequences were obtained from blood buffy coat. V is TRBV14 and J is TRBJ1-1, with 11 bases lining up with TRBD1. This sequence originates from a woman aged 18 to 75 with a cervical HPV16 infection that either progressed to CIN3+ or cleared (not recorded which). This CDR3 is CASRLGQGGEAFF. The covered CDR3 bases are TGTGCCAGCAGGTTGGGACAGGGGGGGGAA.